This T cell receptor beta chain came from a study of T cell responses to AZD1222 COVID-19 vaccine. General study points: Donors were largely white British and mainly female; clonal diversity was possibly underestimated. A rise in Spike-specific TCR breadth and depth followed two AZD1222 doses. Only after the peak T cell response were repertoires sampled.

This clone was counted between two and nine times. Its cognate antigen is unknown. Using immunoSEQ multiplex PCR, the repertoire was profiled, and TCRdb retains in-frame clones only, with some absent. In the table there are 110,000 to 150,000 clones, 92% of which are singletons. Germline CDR1 reads SGHNT; CDR2 reads YYREEE (reference sequence). Trimming removed 3 bases from V and 5 bases from J; junction bases left unmatched: 16. The CDR3 contains 18 residues. This TCR was sampled from an adult in good health. The chain carries TRBV5-4 and TRBJ1-1; 10 nucleotides agree with TRBD1. Sequencing used peripheral blood, obtained on day 0 of AZD1222 vaccination. CDR3 DNA sequence: TGTGCCAGCAGCTCAAAGATCCTGGACAGGGGGATAGAAACTGAAGCTTTCTTT. Translation: CASSSKILDRGIETEAFF.